The 32 T cell receptor beta chains given below trace back to one sample, sequenced in a study of T cell responses to AZD1222 COVID-19 vaccine. The data were produced by immunoSEQ multiplex PCR, yet TCRdb's version contains in-frame clones alone and is incomplete. This table has roughly 91,000 clones, approximately 90% appearing once. The sample in question was peripheral blood, obtained on day 0 of AZD1222 vaccination. These receptors all come from an adult in good health.

CDR3 region: CASSDTRNQPQHF. Here the CDR3 DNA reads TGTGCCAGCTCCGATACAAGGAATCAGCCCCAGCATTTT. The chain couples TRBV18 to TRBJ1-5; D ambiguous. V lost 6 bases and J lost 4, with 10 bases in between. Germline V lookup: CDR1 KGHSH, CDR2 LQKENI. This CDR3 region has 13 residues.

This sequence joins TRBV7-6 and TRBJ1-6; a weak D match, TRBD1 (5 bases). V was trimmed by 4 bases and J by 8 bases, leaving 15 bases between them. The CDR3 contains 15 residues. Germline values: CDR1 SGHVS, CDR2 FNYEAQ. The CDR3 sequence is CASSSQALGDSPLHF. The CDR3 region has the DNA TGTGCCAGCAGCTCACAGGCTTTGGGGGATTCACCCCTCCACTTT.

The chain couples TRBV30 to TRBJ2-3; D call uncertain. The CDR3 length is 12 residues. Trimming removed 2 bases from V and 5 bases from J, with 8 bases in between. Germline V gives CDR1 GTSNPN, CDR2 SVGIG (reference sequence). The CDR3 DNA follows: TGTGCCTGGAGTAGTAGTTTAGATACGCAGTATTTT. Protein sequence: CAWSSSLDTQYF. Full variable domain (rest looked up from reference TRBV30 and TRBJ2-3): SQTIHQWPATLVQPVGSPLSLECTVEGTSNPNLYWYRQAAGRGLQLLFYSVGIGQISSEVPQNLSASRPQDRQFILSSKKLLLSDSGFYLCAWSSSLDTQYFGPGTRLTVL.

The chain uses TRBV5-4 and TRBJ2-1, with D perhaps TRBD2 (5 bases). Germline V gene data show CDR1 as SGHNT and CDR2 as YYREEE (reference sequence). The CDR3 totals 15 residues. Trimming pared 4 bases from V and 5 bases from J, leaving 16 bases between. CDR3 region: CASSRTWLADNEQFF. The CDR3 nucleotides read TGTGCCAGCAGCCGCACGTGGCTAGCCGACAATGAGCAGTTCTTC.

This sequence joins TRBV20-1 and TRBJ1-4, with D possibly TRBD1 on 5 matching bases. The CDR3 is made up of 10 amino acids. CDR1 DFQATT and CDR2 SNEGSKA come from the germline V gene (reference sequence). Trimming removed 5 bases from V and 10 bases from J, with 8 bases in between. The CDR3 loop reads CSALRGKLFF. As DNA, the CDR3 is TGCAGTGCTCTGAGGGGAAAACTGTTTTTT.

This chain uses TRBV27 with TRBJ2-7; maybe TRBD2 (7 bases). Germline V gene data show CDR1 as MNHEY and CDR2 as SMNVEV (reference sequence). Trimming took 5 bases from V and 3 from J, leaving 20 bases between them. This CDR3 comprises 16 residues. The chain's CDR3 is CASSPVGRGPSYEQYF. The CDR3 nucleotides are TGTGCCAGCAGTCCTGTTGGGCGGGGGCCTAGCTACGAGCAGTACTTC.

CDR3 nucleotide sequence: TGTGCCAGCTCCAGGGGGCGGGATGAAAAACTGTTTTTT. This gives the protein CASSRGRDEKLFF. The rearrangement uses TRBV18 and TRBJ1-4; 8 positions agree with TRBD1. Germline loops: CDR1 KGHSH, CDR2 LQKENI. With V trimmed by 6 bases and J by 6 bases, 3 bases remained unmatched. The CDR3 runs to 13 residues.

The J gene is TRBJ1-4, the V gene TRBV3-1 (or the pseudogene TRBV3-2), with TRBD1 as a possible D gene (5 bases). Between the trimmed V and J ends, which lost 1 base and 5 bases, there was a span of 11 bases. CDR3 length: 15 amino acids. Per germline, CDR1 LGHDT and CDR2 YNNKEL (reference sequence). Written as DNA, the CDR3 is TGTGCCAGCAGCCAAGGGGGCAGCCGCAATGAAAAACTGTTTTTT. This gives the protein CASSQGGSRNEKLFF.

The J gene is TRBJ2-3, the V gene TRBV7-7, with D perhaps given as TRBD1 or TRBD2 (5 bases each). The V and J ends lost 5 bases and 10 bases respectively, with 19 bases between them. Germline V gene lookup returns CDR1 SSHAT and CDR2 FNYEAQ (reference sequence). This CDR3 spans 14 amino acids. CDR3 protein: CASSPLGTQPPQYF. The CDR3 nucleotides are TGTGCCAGCAGCCCTCTAGGGACCCAGCCCCCGCAGTATTTT.

The V and J genes are TRBV5-1 and TRBJ2-7; D is perhaps TRBD1 or TRBD2 (5 bases each). Between the trimmed V and J ends, which lost 5 bases and 3 bases, there was a span of 12 bases. Per the germline V gene, CDR1 is SGHRS and CDR2 is YFSETQ. This CDR3 has 13 residues. The CDR3 DNA follows: TGCGCCAGCAGAGAGGGGTTAGGCTACGAGCAGTACTTC. Its protein product is CASREGLGYEQYF.

V and J are TRBV6-4 and TRBJ1-2, with D possibly TRBD1 on 5 matching bases. The germline gives CDR1 MRHNA, CDR2 SNTAGT. The V end lost 0 bases, the J end lost 6 bases, and 11 bases lay between the germline ends. The CDR3 contains 14 residues. CDR3 sequence reads: CASSDSGENHGYTF. The CDR3 nucleotides are TGTGCCAGCAGTGACTCGGGGGAGAACCATGGCTACACCTTC.

CDR3 sequence reads: CASSYSTTADSEQYF. The CDR3, as DNA: TGTGCCAGCAGTTACTCGACGACGGCAGACAGCGAGCAGTACTTC. The chain uses TRBV6-2 or TRBV6-3 and TRBJ2-7, with D possibly matching TRBD1 (5 bases). The germline V gene has CDR1 MNHEY and CDR2 SVGEGT. Deletions cut 0 bases from V and 6 bases from J, with 15 bases between. CDR3 length equals 15 residues.

The CDR3 spells CASSSSTGSYGYTF. The CDR3, as DNA: TGCGCCAGCAGCTCTTCGACAGGGTCCTATGGCTACACCTTC. The chain uses TRBV5-1 and TRBJ1-2, with 7 bases identical to TRBD1. The CDR3 spans 14 residues. Trimming took 3 bases from V and 4 from J; bases not matched to a gene: 6. Germline V gene sequence: CDR1 SGHRS, CDR2 YFSETQ.

This rearrangement joins TRBV29-1 to TRBJ2-7; 9 nucleotides align to TRBD2. The germline gives CDR1 SQVTM, CDR2 ANQGSEA. This CDR3 is built from 13 residues. V lost 4 bases and J lost 10; bases outside the gene matches: 11. The CDR3 region has the DNA TGCAGCGTTGCCGGCGGGAGGGGGCTCGAACAGTACTTC. Translating gives CSVAGGRGLEQYF.

V gene TRBV7-9 combines with J gene TRBJ1-2; the match to TRBD1 covers 9 bases. V lost 1 base to trimming and J lost 2 bases; unmatched junction nucleotides: 14. This CDR3 has 19 amino acids. Germline V gene data show CDR1 as SEHNR and CDR2 as FQNEAQ (reference sequence). The CDR3 protein is CASSLGPGTGKPNNYGYTF. Written as DNA, the CDR3 is TGTGCCAGCAGCTTAGGGCCCGGGACAGGGAAGCCCAACAACTATGGCTACACCTTC. The variable domain in full, with the rest retrieved from reference TRBV7-9 and TRBJ1-2, is DTGVSQNPRHKITKRGQNVTFRCDPISEHNRLYWYRQTLGQGPEFLTYFQNEAQLEKSRLLSDRFSAERPKGSFSTLEIQRTEQGDSAMYLCASSLGPGTGKPNNYGYTFGSGTRLTVV.

This clone was counted a few times. The chain links TRBV5-1 to TRBJ1-1; D is unresolved. Per the germline V gene, CDR1 is SGHRS and CDR2 is YFSETQ. Trimming stripped 4 bases from V and 0 bases from J, with 22 bases between. The CDR3 extends over 18 amino acids. CDR3 loop: CASSRIARGTAVNTEAFF. The CDR3 DNA sequence: TGCGCCAGCAGCCGAATTGCGAGAGGCACGGCAGTGAACACTGAAGCTTTCTTT.

The CDR3 DNA follows: TGCAGCGTTGAAGAACGGGGCAGTGGCGCAGATACGCAGTATTTT. This encodes CSVEERGSGADTQYF. This chain uses TRBV29-1 with TRBJ2-3; D assignment may be TRBD1 or TRBD2 (5 bases each). The CDR3 loop spans 15 amino acids. V was clipped by 0 bases and J by 4 bases, with 14 bases between them. CDR1 is SQVTM, CDR2 ANQGSEA, per germline.

The rearrangement links TRBV7-9 to TRBJ2-3; D remains unclear. The CDR3 has 16 amino acids. Germline V gene sequence: CDR1 SEHNR, CDR2 FQNEAQ (reference sequence). V gave up 5 bases and J gave up 1 base, with 16 bases separating them. The CDR3 loop reads CASSAPLGRGTDTQYF. As DNA, the CDR3 is TGTGCCAGCAGCGCCCCTTTGGGTAGGGGCACAGATACGCAGTATTTT.

The chain employs TRBV29-1 and TRBJ1-5; D remains unclear. The V and J ends lost 4 bases and 8 bases respectively, with 9 bases between them. CDR3 length: 11 amino acids. CDR1 SQVTM and CDR2 ANQGSEA come from the germline V gene. The chain's CDR3 is CSVGEQKPQHF. In DNA form, the CDR3 reads TGCAGCGTTGGGGAGCAGAAGCCCCAGCATTTT.

The chain links TRBV3-1 (or the pseudogene TRBV3-2) to TRBJ1-1; D gene ambiguous. This CDR3 has 11 amino acids. The V end was cut by 4 bases, the J end by 5 bases, with 5 bases between. Germline CDR1 is LGHDT and CDR2 is YNNKEL (reference sequence). The CDR3 coding sequence is TGTGCCAGCAGCCCTGGGACTGAAGCTTTCTTT. Protein product: CASSPGTEAFF.

The rearrangement links TRBV25-1 to TRBJ1-2; TRBD1 matches 7 bases. CDR1 is MGHDK, CDR2 SYGVNS, per germline. With V trimmed by 1 base and J by 8 bases, 7 bases remained unmatched. This CDR3 region has 14 residues. CDR3 DNA: TGTGCCAGCAGTGAATCTGGCCGACAGGGAGGCTACACCTTC. Amino acids: CASSESGRQGGYTF.

Only one count was recorded for this clone. V gene TRBV6-5 combines with J gene TRBJ1-5; D gene unclear. The V end lost 3 bases, the J end lost 6 bases, and 9 bases lay between the germline ends. Per germline, CDR1 MNHEY and CDR2 SVGAGI. The CDR3 contains 13 residues. In DNA, the CDR3 is TGTGCCAGCAGTTATTCCGGGAGTCAGCCCCAGCATTTT. It specifies CASSYSGSQPQHF.

This chain links TRBV29-1 with TRBJ2-2, with D unclear. V was cut by 4 bases and J by 0 bases, with 6 bases left in between. The CDR3 spans 13 residues. From germline, CDR1 is SQVTM and CDR2 ANQGSEA. The CDR3 region is CSVAWANTGELFF. DNA for the CDR3: TGCAGCGTTGCGTGGGCGAACACCGGGGAGCTGTTTTTT.

The chain has TRBV5-1 and TRBJ1-1, with 10 nucleotides matching TRBD1. Losses at the gene ends were 1 base for V and 7 bases for J; bases not matched to a gene: 4. Per the germline V gene, CDR1 is SGHRS and CDR2 is YFSETQ. CDR3 size: 14 residues. The CDR3 is CASSLTGQGSEAFF. In nucleotides, the CDR3 is TGCGCCAGCAGCTTGACGGGACAGGGGAGTGAAGCTTTCTTT.

Details on this clone: The same CDR3 is also encoded by other DNA sequences in this sample. The chain carries TRBV2 and TRBJ2-5; D is unresolved. Trimming removed 3 bases from V and 2 bases from J, with 7 bases in between. The length of the CDR3 is 13 residues. Germline V lookup: CDR1 SNHLY, CDR2 FYNNEI. CDR3 DNA sequence: TGTGCCAGCAGTGAGTCAGTTCAAGAGACCCAGTACTTC. It translates to CASSESVQETQYF.

This clone was seen only once. The chain joins TRBV7-2 to TRBJ1-1, with D possibly TRBD1 on 5 matching bases. CDR1 and CDR2 from the germline V gene are SGHTA and FQGNSA. This CDR3 has 14 amino acids. V lost 1 base, J lost 4 bases, and 10 bases lay in between. For the CDR3, the DNA is TGTGCCAGCAGCTTAGGAGTCGGGGGCACTGAAGCTTTCTTT. Amino acid sequence: CASSLGVGGTEAFF.

The V and J genes are TRBV6-5 and TRBJ1-6, with 7 positions matching TRBD1. Germline trimming cut 6 bases from V and 6 bases from J; bases unmatched to any gene: 5. The germline V gene has CDR1 MNHEY and CDR2 SVGAGI. This CDR3 region has 14 residues. The CDR3, as DNA: TGTGCCAGCAGAGAGACAGGGCGTAATTCACCCCTCCACTTT. Encoded protein: CASRETGRNSPLHF.

The J gene is TRBJ1-1, the V gene TRBV5-1; tentatively, D is TRBD1 (5 bases). Trimming removed 1 base at V and 4 bases at J, with 11 bases between. Germline V lookup: CDR1 SGHRS, CDR2 YFSETQ. This CDR3 comprises 14 residues. Written as DNA, the CDR3 is TGCGCCAGCAGCTTGCATCAGGGAAGCACTGAAGCTTTCTTT. Encoded protein: CASSLHQGSTEAFF.

The rearrangement joins TRBV4-3 to TRBJ2-2; D may be TRBD1 (6 bases). Germline CDR1 LGHNA, CDR2 YSLEER. This CDR3 comprises 16 residues. V lost 0 bases and J 4 bases, leaving 12 bases between the germline ends. The CDR3 DNA sequence: TGCGCCAGCAGCCAAGATCTAGACAGGCGCACCGGGGAGCTGTTTTTT. Its protein is CASSQDLDRRTGELFF.

V and J are TRBV4-3 and TRBJ2-7; TRBD2 might be the D (6 bases). The V end lost 3 bases, the J end lost 0 bases, and 12 bases lay between the germline ends. Germline V gene sequence: CDR1 LGHNA, CDR2 YSLEER. The CDR3 extends over 15 amino acids. The CDR3 is CASSHLHGSSYEQYF. The CDR3 DNA is TGCGCCAGCAGCCACCTACACGGGAGCTCCTACGAGCAGTACTTC.

This chain joins TRBV2 and TRBJ1-6; TRBD1 aligns across 7 bases. Per the germline V gene, CDR1 is SNHLY and CDR2 is FYNNEI. The V segment lost 4 bases and the J segment 5 bases; nucleotides outside the gene matches: 2. This CDR3 has 14 amino acids. CDR3 nucleotides: TGTGCCAGCAGTGGACAGGGAAATAATTCACCCCTCCACTTT. This codes for CASSGQGNNSPLHF. Looking up the rest from reference TRBV2 and TRBJ1-6 gives the full variable domain: EPEVTQTPSHQVTQMGQEVILRCVPISNHLYFYWYRQILGQKVEFLVSFYNNEISEKSEIFDDQFSVERPDGSNFTLKIRSTKLEDSAMYFCASSGQGNNSPLHFGNGTRLTVT.

The J gene is TRBJ2-7, the V gene TRBV7-2; 9 bases match TRBD2. Losses at the gene ends were 1 base for V and 0 bases for J; bases not matched to a gene: 4. There are 16 residues in the CDR3. Germline-derived CDR1 and CDR2 are SGHTA and FQGNSA. CDR3 amino acids: CASSLGLAGYSYEQYF. CDR3 DNA sequence: TGTGCCAGCAGCTTAGGGCTAGCGGGATACTCCTACGAGCAGTACTTC.